The rows below give T cell receptor beta chains drawn from one sample of a study of cytomegalovirus exposure and HLA in healthy donors. Here immunoSEQ multiplex PCR was the method, and the copy in TCRdb shows in-frame clones only, minus some. The sample contains 160,000 or so clones, roughly 84% of which appear only once. The sequenced material came from PBMCs. The receptor source for this set is a man aged 18 to 29 in good health and CMV-seronegative. Both conserved end residues are part of each CDR3. The D gene is left open where the match is weak. The size entry is marked missing in some rows and otherwise reads once, few, many or a size class.

v_gene: TRBV11-1
abundance: -
j_gene: TRBJ1-3
d_gene: -
CDR3aa: CASSLPGVSGNTIYF
CDR3nt: TGTGCCAGCAGCTTACCGGGAGTCTCTGGAAACACCATATATTTT

v_gene: TRBV7-7
abundance: few
j_gene: TRBJ2-7
d_gene: TRBD2
CDR3aa: CASSLGEGGEQYF
CDR3nt: TGTGCCAGCAGCTTAGGGGAGGGTGGCGAGCAGTACTTC

v_gene: TRBV18
abundance: -
j_gene: TRBJ1-1
d_gene: TRBD1
CDR3aa: CASSPPAGGNTEAFF
CDR3nt: TGTGCCAGCTCACCACCTGCAGGGGGGAACACTGAAGCTTTCTTT

v_gene: TRBV30
abundance: once
j_gene: TRBJ1-6
d_gene: -
CDR3aa: CAWRGGPNSPLHF
CDR3nt: TGTGCCTGGAGGGGGGGGCCTAATTCACCCCTCCACTTT

v_gene: TRBV7-6
abundance: -
j_gene: TRBJ2-2
d_gene: TRBD1
CDR3aa: CASSNPGGRMGQNTGELFF
CDR3nt: TGTGCCAGCAGCAACCCAGGGGGACGCATGGGACAGAACACCGGGGAGCTGTTTTTT

v_gene: TRBV28
abundance: few
j_gene: TRBJ1-2
d_gene: TRBD1
CDR3aa: CASRPGGTYGYTF
CDR3nt: TGTGCCAGTCGTCCAGGGGGTACCTATGGCTACACCTTC

v_gene: TRBV2
abundance: -
j_gene: TRBJ1-5
d_gene: -
CDR3aa: CASRIEDKNNQPQHF
CDR3nt: TGTGCCAGCAGAATCGAAGACAAAAACAATCAGCCCCAGCATTTT

v_gene: TRBV5-1
abundance: once
j_gene: TRBJ2-3
d_gene: -
CDR3aa: CASSLDGLRADTQYF
CDR3nt: TGCGCCAGCAGCTTGGATGGCCTCCGGGCAGATACGCAGTATTTT

v_gene: TRBV7-9
abundance: -
j_gene: TRBJ1-4
d_gene: -
CDR3aa: CSSSPKESLGGKLFF
CDR3nt: TGTTCCAGCAGCCCAAAGGAGTCCTTGGGAGGAAAACTGTTTTTT

v_gene: TRBV5-1
abundance: -
j_gene: TRBJ2-3
d_gene: -
CDR3aa: CASSLSTDTQYF
CDR3nt: TGCGCCAGCAGCCTTAGCACAGATACGCAGTATTTT

v_gene: TRBV9
abundance: -
j_gene: TRBJ2-5
d_gene: -
CDR3aa: CASSVDLDYQETQYF
CDR3nt: TGTGCCAGCAGCGTAGATCTCGACTACCAAGAGACCCAGTACTTC

v_gene: TRBV21-1
abundance: -
j_gene: TRBJ2-2
d_gene: -
CDR3aa: CASSNCSTGELFF
CDR3nt: TGTGCCAGCAGCAATTGTAGCACCGGGGAGCTGTTTTTT

v_gene: TRBV6-6
abundance: -
j_gene: TRBJ2-7
d_gene: -
CDR3aa: CASNGGLRYEQYF
CDR3nt: TGTGCCAGCAACGGGGGGCTGAGGTACGAGCAGTACTTC

v_gene: TRBV7-2
abundance: -
j_gene: TRBJ2-5
d_gene: TRBD1
CDR3aa: CASGTGTGSETQYF
CDR3nt: TGTGCCAGCGGAACCGGGACAGGGAGCGAGACCCAGTACTTC

v_gene: TRBV5-1
abundance: -
j_gene: TRBJ2-5
d_gene: -
CDR3aa: CASSIQETQYF
CDR3nt: TGCGCCAGCAGCATACAAGAGACCCAGTACTTC

v_gene: TRBV29-1
abundance: -
j_gene: TRBJ2-3
d_gene: TRBD2
CDR3aa: CSVLSGAGGDPATDTQYF
CDR3nt: TGCAGCGTCCTTAGCGGCGCGGGAGGGGATCCCGCCACAGATACGCAGTATTTT

v_gene: TRBV19
abundance: -
j_gene: TRBJ2-2
d_gene: TRBD1
CDR3aa: CASSTGTGGTGELFF
CDR3nt: TGTGCCAGTAGTACCGGGACAGGGGGCACCGGGGAGCTGTTTTTT

v_gene: TRBV27
abundance: -
j_gene: TRBJ2-7
d_gene: TRBD2
CDR3aa: CASRRSGTNSYEQYF
CDR3nt: TGTGCCAGCAGGCGATCCGGGACTAACTCCTACGAGCAGTACTTC

v_gene: TRBV28
abundance: -
j_gene: TRBJ2-4
d_gene: TRBD1
CDR3aa: CASRTGGQGGDIQYF
CDR3nt: TGTGCCAGCAGAACGGGGGGACAGGGTGGGGACATTCAGTACTTC

v_gene: TRBV28
abundance: -
j_gene: TRBJ1-2
d_gene: TRBD1
CDR3aa: CASSSPGTGGGYTF
CDR3nt: TGTGCCAGCAGCAGTCCCGGGACAGGAGGCGGCTACACCTTC

v_gene: TRBV4-1
abundance: -
j_gene: TRBJ2-3
d_gene: -
CDR3aa: CASSRGAQGQYF
CDR3nt: TGCGCCAGCAGCCGGGGCGCCCAGGGGCAGTATTTT

v_gene: TRBV9
abundance: once
j_gene: TRBJ2-6
d_gene: -
CDR3aa: CASSVRSGANVLTF
CDR3nt: TGTGCCAGCAGCGTACGCTCTGGGGCCAACGTCCTGACTTTC

v_gene: TRBV7-3
abundance: -
j_gene: TRBJ2-3
d_gene: -
CDR3aa: CASSLGPSEVYTDTQYF
CDR3nt: TGTGCCAGCAGCTTAGGTCCTAGTGAGGTTTACACAGATACGCAGTATTTT

v_gene: TRBV4-1
abundance: -
j_gene: TRBJ2-3
d_gene: TRBD2
CDR3aa: CASSQVAGEVDTQYF
CDR3nt: TGCGCCAGCAGCCAAGTGGCGGGGGAAGTAGATACGCAGTATTTT

v_gene: TRBV7-3
abundance: -
j_gene: TRBJ1-6
d_gene: -
CDR3aa: CASSFGGDSPLHF
CDR3nt: TGTGCCAGCAGCTTTGGAGGGGACTCACCCCTCCACTTT

v_gene: TRBV4-1
abundance: -
j_gene: TRBJ1-2
d_gene: TRBD1
CDR3aa: CASSPQGGYGYTF
CDR3nt: TGCGCCAGCAGCCCACAGGGGGGCTATGGCTACACCTTC

v_gene: TRBV9
abundance: -
j_gene: TRBJ2-1
d_gene: -
CDR3aa: CASSLPGYYNEQFF
CDR3nt: TGTGCCAGCAGCTTGCCGGGGTACTACAATGAGCAGTTCTTC

v_gene: TRBV10-3
abundance: -
j_gene: TRBJ2-5
d_gene: -
CDR3aa: CAISESRGGGEQYF
CDR3nt: TGTGCCATCAGTGAGTCGCGTGGGGGCGGTGAGCAGTACTTC

v_gene: TRBV29-1
abundance: -
j_gene: TRBJ2-3
d_gene: -
CDR3aa: CSVEPEGTDTQYF
CDR3nt: TGCAGCGTTGAACCGGAGGGCACAGATACGCAGTATTTT